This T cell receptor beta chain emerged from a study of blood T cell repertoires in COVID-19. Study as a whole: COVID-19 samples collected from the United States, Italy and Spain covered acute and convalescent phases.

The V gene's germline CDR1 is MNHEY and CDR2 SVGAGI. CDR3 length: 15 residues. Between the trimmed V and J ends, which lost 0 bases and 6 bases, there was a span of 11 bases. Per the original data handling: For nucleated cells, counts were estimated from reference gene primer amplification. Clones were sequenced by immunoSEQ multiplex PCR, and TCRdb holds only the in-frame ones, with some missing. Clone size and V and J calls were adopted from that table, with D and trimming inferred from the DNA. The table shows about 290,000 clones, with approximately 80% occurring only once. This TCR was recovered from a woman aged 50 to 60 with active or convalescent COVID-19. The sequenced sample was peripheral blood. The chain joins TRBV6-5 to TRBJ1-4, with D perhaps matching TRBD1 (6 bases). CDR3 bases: TGTGCCAGCAGTTACTCGAATCAGGGGTATGAAAAACTGTTTTTT. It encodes CASSYSNQGYEKLFF.